The clone carrying this T cell receptor (beta chain) has just one count. The naive CD8 subset, CD45RO-negative cells positively selected for CCR7, excluded terminally differentiated effector memory CD45RA+ cells. CDR1 is MDHEN and CDR2 is SYDVKM in the germline V gene. CDR3 size: 13 residues. V lost 6 bases to trimming and J lost 6 bases; unmatched junction nucleotides: 1. The data are from a study of shared clonotypes between healthy human individuals. Measured with immunoSEQ multiplex PCR; TCRdb has only the in-frame clones, and not every one. This table has hundreds of thousands of clones, around 92% appearing once.

Source material: naive CD8+ T cells sorted from blood. The rearrangement joins TRBV28 to TRBJ1-4; 10 bases are a match to TRBD1. This receptor was obtained from a man between 25 and 39 years old in good health. CDR3: CASRGTGDEKLFF. CDR3 nucleotide sequence: TGTGCCAGCAGGGGGACAGGGGATGAAAAACTGTTTTTT. The entire variable domain, with the rest obtained from reference TRBV28 and TRBJ1-4, is as follows: DVKVTQSSRYLVKRTGEKVFLECVQDMDHENMFWYRQDPGLGLRLIYFSYDVKMKEKGDIPEGYSVSREKKERFSLILESASTNQTSMYLCASRGTGDEKLFFGSGTQLSVL.